The following is a T cell receptor (beta chain) sequence with its context. Its antigen remains undetermined. At one end, the junction sequence differs from germline, possibly due to a read error. The CDR3, from cysteine to phenylalanine, totals 10 residues. Only CDR3 DNA remains: 30 bases, in frame from the first base. CDR1 and CDR2 are read off the germline V gene (reference sequence) as DFQATT and SNEGSKA. This sample's time point label indicates: week 35, safety follow-up. Every vaccine dose consisted of 300 ug of a 20-mer mutant IDH1 peptide in Montanide, administered subcutaneously together with topical imiquimod. Patients received eight vaccinations in weeks 1, 3, 5, 7, 11, 15, 19 and 23, corresponding to visits V03 through V10. The donors had newly diagnosed IDH1-mutant astrocytomas of WHO grade 3 or 4 that showed loss of nuclear ATRX. The samples were drawn from NOA16, a multicentre, single-arm, open-label phase I trial in Germany that tested a mutant IDH1 peptide vaccine in humans for the first time. Genomic DNA for TCRB sequencing was extracted from EDTA blood using the DNeasy Blood and Tissue Kit.

The sample originates from a study of a mutant IDH1 vaccine in newly diagnosed glioma (dated by TCRdb to about 2021). Broadly, across the study: In the chemotherapy-containing groups, vaccination started alongside temozolomide cycles, whereas in patients who had radiotherapy alone it started 4-6 weeks after radiotherapy. Of the roughly 34 treated patients, about 62% were male and approximately 38% were female, and the mean age was approximately 39 years. Prior to enrollment, patients had been given standard therapy consisting of radiotherapy alone, temozolomide alone, or radiochemotherapy with temozolomide, with the combination given to most patients. The week-35 safety follow-up took place at visit V12, and the week-47 end of study took place at visit V13. Peripheral blood was drawn at six visits: V03 (baseline), V05, V07, V10, V12 and V13. Longitudinal TCRB deep sequencing was done for about two dozen treated patients, wherever samples were available for exploratory analyses. What the study reported, not specific to this receptor: Pseudoprogression appeared unrelated to alterations in the top peripheral T cell clonotypes detected by TCRB sequencing. Selection of PBMC samples for TCRB deep sequencing was based on availability. The authors stated that sample limitations prevented analyses of patient blood samples from being reproduced. Immune responses induced by the vaccine were seen in roughly 92% of patients across multiple MHC alleles.

Libraries were constructed by the immunoSEQ multiplex PCR assay. Following the manufacturer's protocol, the hsTCRB Kit was used to amplify rearranged TCR beta chain sequences. TCRB libraries were sequenced on an Illumina MiSeq. The authors' analysis ran thus. The proprietary platform of the kit vendor was used for demultiplexing, trimming and gene mapping. Here the immuneACCESS table is served through TCRdb, limited to in-frame sequences with V and J called. Missing clones are a known gap in these copies; in checked studies unresolved V genes cover under half, and the rest lacks a known reason. The V and J calls and clone size are taken from that table; D and trimming were inferred from the DNA. Here the sample has about 46,000 clones; over 80% occur a single time. The ten largest clones take up more than 2% of the sample.

The chain was built from TRBV20-1 and TRBJ1-6, with a weak D call of TRBD1 (5 bases match). The sample here was PBMCs, taken from a glioma patient whose treatment included an IDH1 peptide vaccine. The sequence came from a middle-aged man with glioma. The DNA reads as follows: TGCAGTGCCCCGCGCGCTGTCCGGGGGTTT. Its protein reads: CSAPRAVRGF.